The 7 T cell receptor beta chains reported below all come from one sample, sequenced in a study of blood T cell repertoires in COVID-19 (dated by TCRdb to 2019 to 2021). To prepare the library, the immunoSEQ multiplex PCR assay was applied. TCRdb carries this immuneACCESS record with in-frame sequences only. Its versions omit some clonotypes, under half of them owing to an unresolved V gene in the studies checked, with the rest unexplained. This sample comprises approximately 52,000 clones, 80% to 95% of them detected only once. Clones ranked in the top ten supply about 6.3% of the sample. Sequencing was carried out using peripheral blood. The receptors originated from a man aged 50 or older with active COVID-19.

Only one count was recorded for this clone. The chain carries TRBV7-2 and TRBJ1-5; 8 bases are shared with TRBD1. The germline V gene has CDR1 SGHTA and CDR2 FQGNSA. The V segment lost 6 bases and the J segment 7 bases; nucleotides outside the gene matches: 11. CDR3 length: 15 amino acids. CDR3 protein: CASSSFQGAGQPQHF. The CDR3 nucleotides are TGTGCCAGCAGTAGTTTTCAGGGGGCCGGACAGCCCCAGCATTTT.

The chain carries TRBV2 and TRBJ1-6; possible D gene TRBD1, 6 bases. From germline, CDR1 is SNHLY and CDR2 FYNNEI. The CDR3 extends over 15 amino acids. Trimming left V 6 bases short and J 9 bases short, with 18 bases between. DNA for the CDR3: TGTGCCAGCAGGAAACAGGGTGTGGATGGTTCACCCCTCCACTTT. It is translated as CASRKQGVDGSPLHF. The complete variable domain, with remaining parts taken from reference TRBV2 and TRBJ1-6, reads EPEVTQTPSHQVTQMGQEVILRCVPISNHLYFYWYRQILGQKVEFLVSFYNNEISEKSEIFDDQFSVERPDGSNFTLKIRSTKLEDSAMYFCASRKQGVDGSPLHFGNGTRLTVT.

The chain has TRBV5-1 and TRBJ2-2; D remains unclear. Trimming removed 6 bases at V and 0 bases at J, with 15 bases between. The CDR3 loop spans 16 amino acids. Germline CDR1 reads SGHRS; CDR2 reads YFSETQ. As DNA, the CDR3 is TGCGCCAGCACCTGGAGCCCCGGATCGAACACCGGGGAGCTGTTTTTT. Protein sequence: CASTWSPGSNTGELFF.

The CDR3 DNA follows: TGTGCCAGCAGCCAATCGACGGGGGGCGAGCAGTACTTC. This sequence encodes CASSQSTGGEQYF. V usage is TRBV16 and J usage is TRBJ2-7, with 7 bases fitting TRBD2. The germline V gene encodes CDR1 KGHSY and CDR2 FQNENV. CDR3 length: 13 residues. J gave up 6 bases and V 0 bases, and 2 bases lay outside the gene matches.

The CDR3 coding sequence is TGTGCCAGCAGCTTGACGGGAGTGACAGATACGCAGTATTTT. Its protein product is CASSLTGVTDTQYF. The chain couples TRBV11-2 to TRBJ2-3; weak D call: TRBD2 (6 bases). V was pared by 3 bases and J by 3 bases, with 10 bases between. The CDR3 contains 14 residues. Germline loops: CDR1 SGHAT, CDR2 FQNNGV.

This clone was observed once. The V and J genes are TRBV4-2 and TRBJ2-7; TRBD2 agrees at 7 bases. Germline V gene data show CDR1 as LGHNA and CDR2 as YNFKEQ. CDR3 size: 13 residues. J lost 6 bases, V lost 0 bases, and 2 bases had no gene match. CDR3 DNA: TGTGCCAGCAGCCAAGATTCGGGGGGCGAGCAGTACTTC. Translation gives CASSQDSGGEQYF.

The V call is TRBV7-2, the J call TRBJ2-3; 11 bases line up with TRBD2. The germline gives CDR1 SGHTA, CDR2 FQGNSA. The trim removed 1 base at V and 5 bases at J, leaving 11 bases unmatched. The CDR3 is made up of 18 amino acids. This CDR3 reads CASSLVAVTSGARDTQYF. CDR3 nucleotides: TGTGCCAGCAGCTTAGTGGCGGTGACTAGCGGGGCAAGAGATACGCAGTATTTT.